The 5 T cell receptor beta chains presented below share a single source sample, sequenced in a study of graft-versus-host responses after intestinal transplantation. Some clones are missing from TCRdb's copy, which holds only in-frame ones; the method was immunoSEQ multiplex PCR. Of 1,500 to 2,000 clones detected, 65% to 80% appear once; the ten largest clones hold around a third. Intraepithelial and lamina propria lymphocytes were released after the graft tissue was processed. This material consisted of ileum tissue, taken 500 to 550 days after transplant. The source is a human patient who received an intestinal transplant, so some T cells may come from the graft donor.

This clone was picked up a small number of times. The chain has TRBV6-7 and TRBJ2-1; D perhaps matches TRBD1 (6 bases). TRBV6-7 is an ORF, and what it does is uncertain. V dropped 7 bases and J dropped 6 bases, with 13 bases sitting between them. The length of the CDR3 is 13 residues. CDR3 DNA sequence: TGTGCCAGCACCATGTCACAGGGCAATGAGCAGTTCTTC. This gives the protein CASTMSQGNEQFF.

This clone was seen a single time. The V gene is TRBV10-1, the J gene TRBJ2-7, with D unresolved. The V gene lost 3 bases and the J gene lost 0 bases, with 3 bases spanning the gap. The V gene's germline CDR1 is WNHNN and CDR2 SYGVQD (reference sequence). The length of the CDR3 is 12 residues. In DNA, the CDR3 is TGCGCCAGCAGTGACAACTCCTACGAGCAGTACTTC. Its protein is CASSDNSYEQYF.

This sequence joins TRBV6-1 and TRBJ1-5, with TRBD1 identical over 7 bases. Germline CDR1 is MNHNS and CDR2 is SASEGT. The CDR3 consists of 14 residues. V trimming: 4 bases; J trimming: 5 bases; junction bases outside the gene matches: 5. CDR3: CASSVTGNYQPQHF. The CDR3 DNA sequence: TGTGCCAGCAGTGTGACAGGGAACTATCAGCCCCAGCATTTT.

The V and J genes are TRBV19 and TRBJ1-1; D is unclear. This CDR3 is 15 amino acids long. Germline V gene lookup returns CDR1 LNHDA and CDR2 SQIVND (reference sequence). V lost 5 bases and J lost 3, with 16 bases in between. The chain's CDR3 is CASSSRPIMDTEAFF. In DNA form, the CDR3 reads TGTGCCAGTAGTTCCCGACCGATAATGGACACTGAAGCTTTCTTT.

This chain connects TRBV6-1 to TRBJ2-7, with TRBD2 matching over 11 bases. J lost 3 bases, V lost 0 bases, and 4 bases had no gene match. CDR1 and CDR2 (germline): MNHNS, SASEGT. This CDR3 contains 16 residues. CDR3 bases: TGTGCCAGCAGTGAAGCTAGCGGGAGGGCCGGCTACGAGCAGTACTTC. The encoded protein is CASSEASGRAGYEQYF.